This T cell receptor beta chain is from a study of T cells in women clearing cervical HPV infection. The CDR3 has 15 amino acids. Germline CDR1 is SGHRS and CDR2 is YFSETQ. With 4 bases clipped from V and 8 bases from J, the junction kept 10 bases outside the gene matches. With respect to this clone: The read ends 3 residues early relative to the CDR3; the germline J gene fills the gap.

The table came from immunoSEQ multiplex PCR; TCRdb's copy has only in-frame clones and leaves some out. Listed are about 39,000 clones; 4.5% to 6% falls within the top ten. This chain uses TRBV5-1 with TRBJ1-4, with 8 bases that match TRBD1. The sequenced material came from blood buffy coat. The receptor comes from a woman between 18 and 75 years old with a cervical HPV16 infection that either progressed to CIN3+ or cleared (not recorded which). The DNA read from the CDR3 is TGCGCCAGCAGCGGAGCGACAGGGGCCGGGGAAAAA. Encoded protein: CASSGATGAGEK. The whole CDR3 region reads CASSGATGAGEKLFF. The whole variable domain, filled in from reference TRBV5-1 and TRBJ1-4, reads KAGVTQTPRYLIKTRGQQVTLSCSPISGHRSVSWYQQTPGQGLQFLFEYFSETQRNKGNFPGRFSGRQFSNSRSEMNVSTLELGDSALYLCASSGATGAGEKLFFGSGTQLSVL.